The 3 T cell receptor beta chains below come from one sample, sequenced in a study of OX40 agonist ivuxolimab in advanced cancers. Some clones are missing from TCRdb's copy, which holds only in-frame ones; the method was immunoSEQ multiplex PCR. The data hold tens of thousands of clones, with under 90% observed a single time. The specimen comprised CD4+ or CD8+ T cells sorted from blood, sampled in a trial of the OX40 agonist ivuxolimab. The receptors shown here come from an adult with an advanced solid tumor such as melanoma, head and neck, liver or kidney cancer.

V usage is TRBV7-9 and J usage is TRBJ2-5, with D possibly called TRBD1 or TRBD2 (6 bases each). Trimming took 4 bases from V and 5 from J, leaving 17 bases between them. Germline CDR1 is SEHNR and CDR2 is FQNEAQ (reference sequence). The CDR3 length is 15 residues. CDR3 DNA sequence: TGTGCCAGCAGCTGGGTCGGGGGCCTTGGGGAGACCCAGTACTTC. This codes for CASSWVGGLGETQYF. The whole variable domain, remainder taken from reference TRBV7-9 and TRBJ2-5, is DTGVSQNPRHKITKRGQNVTFRCDPISEHNRLYWYRQTLGQGPEFLTYFQNEAQLEKSRLLSDRFSAERPKGSFSTLEIQRTEQGDSAMYLCASSWVGGLGETQYFGPGTRLLVL.

The chain has TRBV6-5 and TRBJ2-7; D remains unclear. The CDR3 length is 13 residues. Germline assignment: CDR1 MNHEY and CDR2 SVGAGI. Trimming shortened V by 5 bases and J by 3 bases, and 11 bases separated the two germline ends. CDR3 bases: TGTGCCAGCAGTATCGGCACCTACTACGAGCAGTACTTC. This codes for CASSIGTYYEQYF.

The chain links TRBV28 to TRBJ2-1, with a tentative D call TRBD2 (5 bases). This CDR3 spans 16 amino acids. Germline V lookup: CDR1 MDHEN, CDR2 SYDVKM. The ends were cut back, 2 bases at V and 1 base at J, with 12 bases in the middle. Here the CDR3 reads CASSLGGRGSYNEQFF. The CDR3, as DNA: TGTGCCAGCAGTTTAGGTGGCAGAGGGTCCTACAATGAGCAGTTCTTC.